These T cell receptor beta chains were read from a single sample in a study of cytomegalovirus exposure and HLA in healthy donors. Sequencing used immunoSEQ multiplex PCR; TCRdb keeps in-frame clones, though not all of them. The sample shows tens of thousands of clones, 67% of them seen only once. The sequenced sample was PBMCs. Source of these receptors: a woman aged 45-65 years in good health and CMV-seropositive. Each CDR3 is given with its conserved first and last residue. D genes are given only for firm matches. Expanded clones get a size class; other rows say once, few or many, or leave the size out.

cdr3_aa,cdr3_nt,clone_size,v_call,j_call,d_call
CASSLRDRGTEAFF,TGTGCCAGCAGCCTCCGGGACAGGGGCACTGAAGCTTTCTTT,NA,TRBV11-3,TRBJ1-1,TRBD1
CASSVDKRQGIFGYTF,TGTGCCAGCAGCGTAGACAAACGACAGGGAATTTTTGGCTACACCTTC,NA,TRBV9,TRBJ1-2,TRBD1
CASNQQGAGNTIYF,TGTGCCAGCAACCAACAGGGGGCTGGAAACACCATATATTTT,NA,TRBV25-1,TRBJ1-3,TRBD1
CASSLGTGNTEAFF,TGTGCCAGCAGCTTGGGGACTGGGAACACTGAAGCTTTCTTT,NA,TRBV5-6,TRBJ1-1,NA
CASSLSGGTYNEQFF,TGTGCCAGCAGCTTAAGCGGGGGGACCTACAATGAGCAGTTCTTC,NA,TRBV7-3,TRBJ2-1,TRBD2
CASSEHSNQPQHF,TGTGCCAGCAGTGAACATAGCAATCAGCCCCAGCATTTT,NA,TRBV2,TRBJ1-5,NA
CATSRVGTGGANTEAFF,TGTGCCACCAGCAGAGTAGGGACAGGGGGCGCGAACACTGAAGCTTTCTTT,NA,TRBV15,TRBJ1-1,TRBD1
CASFHTSAESTDTQYF,TGTGCCAGCTTCCATACTAGCGCCGAGAGCACAGATACGCAGTATTTT,NA,TRBV5-5,TRBJ2-3,TRBD2
CASSFPETGGSGGGEAFF,TGTGCCAGTAGTTTTCCCGAGACAGGGGGCTCCGGTGGGGGTGAAGCTTTCTTT,NA,TRBV19,TRBJ1-1,TRBD1
CASSQQSDTEAFF,TGTGCCAGCAGCCAACAATCAGACACTGAAGCTTTCTTT,NA,TRBV7-2,TRBJ1-1,NA
CASSASGGAYNEQFF,TGCGCCAGCAGCGCTAGCGGGGGCGCTTACAATGAGCAGTTCTTC,few,TRBV5-1,TRBJ2-1,TRBD2
CASSIYRGGDTGELFF,TGTGCCAGCAGCATATACAGGGGCGGGGACACCGGGGAGCTGTTTTTT,NA,TRBV7-9,TRBJ2-2,NA
CASSKGSGDTDTQYF,TGTGCCAGTAGTAAAGGTAGCGGGGACACAGATACGCAGTATTTT,NA,TRBV19,TRBJ2-3,TRBD2
CASSVSGRGAGEKLFF,TGTGCCAGCAGCGTCAGTGGTCGGGGGGCGGGAGAAAAACTGTTTTTT,NA,TRBV9,TRBJ1-4,NA
CASSTPGWNYGYTF,TGTGCCAGCAGTACGCCAGGGTGGAACTATGGCTACACCTTC,few,TRBV2,TRBJ1-2,NA
CASSYTSGDNYGYTF,TGTGCCAGCAGTTACACTTCAGGGGATAACTATGGCTACACCTTC,NA,TRBV6-5,TRBJ1-2,NA
CATSKTPENYEQYF,TGTGCCACCAGCAAAACGCCGGAGAACTACGAGCAGTACTTC,NA,TRBV15,TRBJ2-7,NA
CASSAGVANEKLFF,TGTGCCAGCAGTGCCGGGGTAGCTAATGAAAAACTGTTTTTT,few,TRBV6-1,TRBJ1-4,NA
CASSTHDTTGQAHF,TGTGCCAGCAGCACCCATGACACGACCGGACAGGCTCACTTC,NA,TRBV7-6,TRBJ2-7,TRBD1
CSGLLTGGTEQFF,TGCAGCGGCTTACTAACGGGGGGGACTGAGCAGTTCTTC,once,TRBV29-1,TRBJ2-1,TRBD2
CASSQGYSRSGELFF,TGCGCCAGCAGCCAAGGTTACTCTCGTTCCGGGGAGCTGTTTTTT,NA,TRBV4-1,TRBJ2-2,NA
CASSKRQIYEQYF,TGTGCCAGCAGTAAACGACAGATCTACGAGCAGTACTTC,NA,TRBV2,TRBJ2-7,NA
CASSLGASTDTQYF,TGTGCCAGTAGTCTGGGCGCCAGCACAGATACGCAGTATTTT,few,TRBV19,TRBJ2-3,NA
CASSLETEVTEAFF,TGTGCCAGCAGTTTAGAGACAGAGGTTACTGAAGCTTTCTTT,NA,TRBV28,TRBJ1-1,NA
CASSRSDRITGELFF,TGTGCCAGCAGCCGGTCGGACAGGATCACCGGGGAGCTGTTTTTT,NA,TRBV7-9,TRBJ2-2,TRBD1
CANNRGSVYNEQFF,TGTGCCAACAACAGGGGGTCGGTTTACAATGAGCAGTTCTTC,few,TRBV6-1,TRBJ2-1,TRBD1
CSVEGAGGLGGDTQYF,TGCAGCGTTGAGGGGGCGGGGGGCCTAGGGGGAGATACGCAGTATTTT,NA,TRBV29-1,TRBJ2-3,TRBD2
CASSLAGGANEQFF,TGTGCCAGCAGTTTAGCGGGGGGGGCGAATGAGCAGTTCTTC,NA,TRBV7-2,TRBJ2-1,TRBD2
CASLRTADGNTIYF,TGTGCCAGCCTTCGTACGGCGGATGGAAACACCATATATTTT,once,TRBV6-5,TRBJ1-3,NA
CASSQVPQGNSPLHF,TGCGCCAGCAGCCAAGTCCCGCAGGGGAATTCACCCCTCCACTTT,NA,TRBV4-1,TRBJ1-6,NA
CAITVGQENTEAFF,TGTGCCATCACAGTGGGACAGGAGAACACTGAAGCTTTCTTT,NA,TRBV10-3,TRBJ1-1,TRBD1
CASSSTYDRGEGYTF,TGTGCCAGCAGCTCTACTTACGACAGGGGAGAGGGCTACACCTTC,NA,TRBV6-1,TRBJ1-2,TRBD1
CASSIFETQYF,TGTGCCAGCAGTATCTTCGAGACCCAGTACTTC,NA,TRBV25-1,TRBJ2-5,NA
CASSFGQEITGELFF,TGCGCCAGCAGCTTCGGACAGGAGATCACCGGGGAGCTGTTTTTT,NA,TRBV5-1,TRBJ2-2,TRBD1
CASQRQGSSGELFF,TGTGCCAGCCAAAGACAGGGTAGTTCCGGGGAGCTGTTTTTT,NA,TRBV11-3,TRBJ2-2,TRBD1
CASSGTSPTGELFF,TGTGCCAGCAGCGGGACTAGCCCCACCGGGGAGCTGTTTTTT,NA,TRBV9,TRBJ2-2,TRBD2
CASSFQGYSNQPQHF,TGTGCCAGCAGTTTCCAGGGCTATAGCAATCAGCCCCAGCATTTT,NA,TRBV6-6,TRBJ1-5,NA
CASSSDRESTGELFF,TGTGCTAGCAGCAGCGACAGGGAGAGCACCGGGGAGCTGTTTTTT,NA,TRBV7-7,TRBJ2-2,TRBD1
CASSDQGASTEAFF,TGTGCCAGCAGTGATCAGGGGGCATCCACTGAAGCTTTCTTT,NA,TRBV6-1,TRBJ1-1,TRBD1
CASSEGTAGYTF,TGTGCCAGCAGTGAGGGGACAGCTGGCTACACCTTC,NA,TRBV2,TRBJ1-2,TRBD1
CASSLGPKETQYF,TGTGCCAGCAGCTTGGGGCCCAAAGAGACCCAGTACTTC,NA,TRBV11-3,TRBJ2-5,NA